This is a list of T cell receptor beta chains from one sample in a study of cytomegalovirus exposure and HLA in healthy donors. TCRdb's copy holds only in-frame clones and misses some; the assay was immunoSEQ multiplex PCR. The sample has over 100,000 clones, around four fifths seen once. The sequenced sample consisted of PBMCs. The receptors were gathered from a middle-aged woman in good health and CMV-seronegative. The CDR3 runs from the conserved cysteine through the conserved F or W. Fields, in order: V gene, clone size, J gene, D gene, CDR3 protein, CDR3 DNA. A D gene is named only where the DNA matches it firmly. Clone size appears in some rows only: once, few, many, or a class for an expanded clone.

TRBV6-1,.,TRBJ1-3,.,CASKRDTPRNTIYF,TGTGCCAGCAAGCGGGACACTCCCAGAAACACCATATATTTT
TRBV5-4,few,TRBJ1-1,.,CASSASVDTEAFF,TGTGCCAGCAGCGCCTCAGTTGACACTGAAGCTTTCTTT
TRBV7-8,few,TRBJ2-6,.,CASSNSQGSLLGTGANVLTF,TGTGCCAGCAGCAACAGTCAGGGGTCGCTTTTGGGAACTGGGGCCAACGTCCTGACTTTC
TRBV5-1,.,TRBJ2-3,.,CASSIPQGTSTDTQYF,TGCGCCAGCAGCATCCCTCAGGGAACTAGCACAGATACGCAGTATTTT
TRBV29-1,.,TRBJ2-5,TRBD2,CSVERGASETQYF,TGCAGCGTTGAGCGGGGGGCCTCAGAGACCCAGTACTTC
TRBV14,.,TRBJ1-2,.,CASSPARASGYTF,TGTGCCAGCAGCCCCGCCAGGGCCTCTGGCTACACCTTC
TRBV2,.,TRBJ2-1,TRBD2,CASSGGGAGNEQFF,TGTGCCAGCAGTGGCGGGGGGGCCGGCAATGAGCAGTTCTTC
TRBV19,once,TRBJ1-2,TRBD1,CASSILTGDYGYTF,TGTGCCAGTAGTATCCTGACAGGGGATTATGGCTACACCTTC
TRBV6-6,.,TRBJ1-2,.,CASSYSPGIDYGYTF,TGTGCCAGCAGTTACTCCCCAGGGATTGACTATGGCTACACCTTC
TRBV7-2,.,TRBJ2-5,TRBD2,CASCLATGGGWAQYF,TGTGCCAGCTGTCTGGCAACCGGGGGGGGTTGGGCCCAGTACTTC
TRBV5-1,.,TRBJ1-2,.,CASSLDALNYGYTF,TGCGCCAGCAGCTTGGATGCTCTAAACTATGGCTACACCTTC
TRBV27,.,TRBJ1-2,.,CASSLGAGDLWGYTF,TGTGCCAGCAGTTTGGGAGCAGGGGATCTATGGGGCTACACCTTC
TRBV19,.,TRBJ1-1,TRBD1,CASSMGTVNTEAFF,TGTGCCAGTAGTATGGGGACAGTGAACACTGAAGCTTTCTTT
TRBV7-9,.,TRBJ1-1,.,CASSVYEFGTEAFF,TGTGCCAGCAGCGTCTATGAGTTCGGCACTGAAGCTTTCTTT
TRBV6-5,.,TRBJ1-2,.,CASQNYGYTF,TGTGCCAGCCAGAATTATGGCTACACCTTC
TRBV5-1,.,TRBJ2-2,.,CASRVGHRDTGELFF,TGCGCCAGCCGGGTGGGACACAGGGACACCGGGGAGCTGTTTTTT
TRBV6-6,.,TRBJ1-5,.,CASSYRTLISSQPQHF,TGTGCCAGCAGTTACAGGACTTTAATCTCGAGTCAGCCCCAGCATTTT
TRBV12-2,few,TRBJ1-1,.,CASRLDGGGVNTEAFF,TGTGCAAGTCGCTTAGACGGTGGGGGGGTGAACACTGAAGCTTTCTTT
TRBV27,few,TRBJ2-5,TRBD1,CASSRRDRQETQYF,TGTGCCAGCAGCCGCCGGGACAGACAAGAGACCCAGTACTTC
TRBV7-9,.,TRBJ1-2,TRBD1,CASSYGQGFGYTF,TGTGCCAGCAGCTACGGACAGGGGTTTGGCTACACCTTC
TRBV6-5,.,TRBJ1-6,TRBD1,CASSYTWTGGEPLHF,TGTGCCAGCAGTTACACTTGGACAGGGGGGGAACCCCTCCACTTT
TRBV6-5,.,TRBJ1-1,TRBD1,CASSYSQGGTNTEAFF,TGTGCCAGCAGTTACTCACAGGGGGGGACGAACACTGAAGCTTTCTTT
TRBV7-7,.,TRBJ2-2,TRBD1,CASSRTGWELFF,TGTGCCAGCAGCAGGACAGGGTGGGAGCTGTTTTTT
TRBV30,.,TRBJ1-2,.,CAWSAGTSGYTF,TGTGCCTGGAGCGCCGGGACTTCAGGCTACACCTTC
TRBV4-2,.,TRBJ1-5,TRBD1,CASSQFSGTDNQPQHF,TGTGCCAGCAGCCAATTCTCCGGGACAGACAATCAGCCCCAGCATTTT
TRBV7-8,.,TRBJ1-6,.,CASSPQEAYNSPLHF,TGTGCCAGCAGCCCCCAGGAGGCCTATAATTCACCCCTCCACTTT
TRBV11-2,.,TRBJ1-2,.,CASSSLGGWGYTF,TGTGCCAGCAGCTCCCTGGGGGGTTGGGGCTACACCTTC
TRBV15,once,TRBJ2-1,.,CATLRATSFGNEQFF,TGTGCCACCCTGAGGGCTACCTCCTTCGGTAATGAGCAGTTCTTC